Listed below are T cell receptor beta chains from one sample, sequenced in a study of T cells in Graves' hyperthyroidism and ophthalmopathy. TCRdb ran MiXCR on the multiplex PCR reads and lists one entry per CDR3 protein. The sample has hundreds of thousands of distinct CDR3 sequences, 35% to 40% seen once; the top ten hold approximately 10%. Sample: blood. These receptors originate from a man in his late teens or twenties with Graves' hyperthyroidism. Each CDR3 is given with its conserved first and last residue. A D gene is named only where the DNA matches it firmly. Clone size is not always given. Where it is, it says once, few, many or a class for expanded clones.

clone_size j_call d_call v_call cdr3_nt cdr3_aa
many TRBJ2-2 - TRBV29-1 TGCAGCGTGGGGGACTTTCCCTACGGGGAGCTGTTTTTT CSVGDFPYGELFF
many TRBJ1-1 - TRBV19 TGTGCCACCCGGGGGGCAGGGAAGAACACTGAAGCTTTCTTT CATRGAGKNTEAFF
- TRBJ1-6 - TRBV2 TGTGCCAGCAGTGAAGCGAGTCCACCCCTCCACTTT CASSEASPPLHF
many TRBJ2-6 - TRBV25-1 TGTGCCAGCAGCCTCCAGGAGGGGTTAGGGGCCAACGTCCTGACTTTC CASSLQEGLGANVLTF
many TRBJ1-3 TRBD1 TRBV7-6 TGTGCCAGCAGCCTGACAGGGGAGGGAAACACCATATATTTT CASSLTGEGNTIYF
many TRBJ1-2 - TRBV4-1 TGCGCCAGCAGCCAAGTGGGAAGCGAGCATGGCTACACCTTC CASSQVGSEHGYTF
few TRBJ2-7 - TRBV20-1 TGCAGTGCTAGAGTGAGCGAGCAGTACTTC CSARVSEQYF
many TRBJ1-2 - TRBV2 TGTGCCAGCAGTGTCCAGGAATATAATGGCTACACCTTC CASSVQEYNGYTF
many TRBJ2-7 - TRBV5-1 TGTGCCAGCAGCTTAGACCGTACCTACGAGCAGTACTTC CASSLDRTYEQYF
many TRBJ2-5 TRBD2 TRBV29-1 TGCAGCGTTGCGTCTCTAGCGGGAGTAGAGACCCAGTACTTC CSVASLAGVETQYF
few TRBJ1-4 - TRBV9 TGTGCCAGCAGCGGGGGCCCTGGGACAAGTTTTAATGAAAAACTGTTTTTT CASSGGPGTSFNEKLFF
many TRBJ1-2 - TRBV4-1 TGCGCCAGCAGCCAAGAGGACAGCAACTATGGCTACACCTTC CASSQEDSNYGYTF
many TRBJ2-5 - TRBV2 TGTGCCAGCAGGGTGGATCCGCGACAGGAGACCCAGTACTTC CASRVDPRQETQYF